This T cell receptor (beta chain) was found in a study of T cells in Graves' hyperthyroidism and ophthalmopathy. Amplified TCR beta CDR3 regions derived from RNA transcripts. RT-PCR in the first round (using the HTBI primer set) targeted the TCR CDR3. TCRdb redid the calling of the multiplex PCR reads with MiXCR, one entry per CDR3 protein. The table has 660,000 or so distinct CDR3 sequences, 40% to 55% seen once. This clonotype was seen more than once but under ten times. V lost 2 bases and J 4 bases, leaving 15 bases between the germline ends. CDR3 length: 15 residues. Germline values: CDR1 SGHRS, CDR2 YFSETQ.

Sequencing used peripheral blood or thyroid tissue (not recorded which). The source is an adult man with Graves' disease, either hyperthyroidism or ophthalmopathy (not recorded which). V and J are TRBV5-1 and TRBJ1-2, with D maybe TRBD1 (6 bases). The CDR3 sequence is CASSFENRAGYGYTF. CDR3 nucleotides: TGCGCCAGCAGCTTCGAGAACAGGGCCGGCTATGGCTACACCTTC. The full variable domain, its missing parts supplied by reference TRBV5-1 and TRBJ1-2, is KAGVTQTPRYLIKTRGQQVTLSCSPISGHRSVSWYQQTPGQGLQFLFEYFSETQRNKGNFPGRFSGRQFSNSRSEMNVSTLELGDSALYLCASSFENRAGYGYTFGSGTRLTVV.